This T cell receptor (beta chain) stems from a study of CD8+CD57+ T cells in acquired aplastic anemia. Background on the study: Recorded DNA amounts for sorted CD4+ and CD8+ cells had an average of approximately 2.9 ug. Study-level findings and limits: Patients shared 25 to 35 CD8+ CDR3 sequences with controls.

This clonotype was seen repeatedly, ten times or more. No antigen is known for it. Those patients picked for sequencing had displayed CD8+CD57+ cell expansion on flow cytometry. The template for TCR beta VDJ and CDR3 sequence profiling was genomic DNA. Each CDR3 protein is one row after TCRdb ran MiXCR on the reads. This sample has under 200,000 distinct CDR3 sequences; less than 60% occur once, and the top ten carry about 1.8%. This sequence was found in a human donor with aplastic anemia. Input material: sorted CD4+, CD8+, or CD8+CD57+ T cells (not recorded which) from PBMCs.

The CDR3 DNA is TGTGCCAGCAGCTCCCAAACGGGCGGGGGATCCTACAATGAGCAGTTCTTC. Encoded protein: CASSSQTGGGSYNEQFF. The chain recombines TRBV7-2 with TRBJ2-1; TRBD2 agrees at 7 bases. Germline lookup yields CDR1 SGHTA and CDR2 FQGNSA. Trimming at V came to 4 bases and at J to 1 base, leaving 10 bases not matched to a gene. This CDR3 spans 17 amino acids.